This note documents a single T cell receptor (beta chain) sequence. The data were taken from a study of blood T cell repertoires in COVID-19. The CDR3 runs to 18 residues. Germline V lookup: CDR1 LGHNA, CDR2 YSLEER. V was clipped by 0 bases and J by 3 bases; unmatched bases: 11. Original methodology: Researchers report that nucleated cell counts were estimated from reference gene primer amplification. The data were produced by immunoSEQ multiplex PCR, yet TCRdb's version contains in-frame clones alone and is incomplete. The DNA was the basis for D and trimming; V, J and clone size are from that table. The sample records under 300,000 clones, 84% being singletons.

This sequence originates from a man between 35 and 55 years old who had recovered from COVID-19. Sequencing was done on a sample of peripheral blood. V usage is TRBV4-3 and J usage is TRBJ2-1, with 7 bases matching TRBD2. CDR3 in amino acids: CASSQDRDGGRVYNEQFF. As DNA, the CDR3 is TGCGCCAGCAGCCAAGATCGTGACGGCGGGAGAGTCTACAATGAGCAGTTCTTC.